This entry lists 11 T cell receptor beta chains sequenced from one sample in a study of post-analysis software for immune sequencing data. Unique molecular identifiers had been added to the TCR beta cDNA libraries. TCRdb reprocessed the PCR reads via MiXCR and lists one record per CDR3 protein. The sample consists of some 260,000 distinct CDR3 sequences, 36% of them appearing once. The study's findings and limits: Higher frequency in patients than in controls was seen for five TRBV segments, with TRBV5-6, TRBV5-1 and TRBV20-1 among them.

These receptors lack a known antigen. Sequences were obtained from blood. Receptors were obtained from a girl aged 5-17 years with multiple sclerosis.

CDR3 nucleotide sequence: TGCAGTGCTAATCGATTTACTAGCGGGAGCTCCTACAATGAGCAGTTCTTC. It translates to CSANRFTSGSSYNEQFF. The gene calls are TRBV20-1 and TRBJ2-1, with TRBD2 matching 11 bases. The CDR3 spans 17 residues. J was trimmed by 0 bases and V by 4 bases; bases with no gene match: 8. Germline V gives CDR1 DFQATT, CDR2 SNEGSKA (reference sequence).

The chain uses TRBV7-2 and TRBJ2-7; 11 nucleotides match TRBD2. Germline assignment: CDR1 SGHTA and CDR2 FQGNSA. V was pared by 8 bases and J by 1 base, with 4 bases of the junction left unmatched. The CDR3 consists of 14 residues. In nucleotides, the CDR3 is TGTGCCAGCTTAAGACTAGCGGGGTCCTACGAGCAGTACTTC. Its protein is CASLRLAGSYEQYF.

This chain joins TRBV5-1 and TRBJ2-7; 7 nucleotides line up with TRBD1. The germline CDR1 and CDR2 sequences are SGHRS and YFSETQ. V gave up 2 bases and J gave up 3 bases; unmatched junction bases: 14. This CDR3 is 17 amino acids long. Written as DNA, the CDR3 is TGCGCCAGCAGCTTTATTGTCGGACAGGCTAGAAGCTACGAGCAGTACTTC. Its translation: CASSFIVGQARSYEQYF.

This clonotype has at least ten counts. This chain joins TRBV5-1 and TRBJ2-1, with 11 bases aligning to TRBD2. The V segment lost 4 bases and the J segment 4 bases; nucleotides outside the gene matches: 4. This CDR3 has 15 amino acids. CDR1 SGHRS and CDR2 YFSETQ come from the germline V gene. This chain's CDR3 is CASSEGTSGYNEQFF. DNA of the CDR3: TGCGCCAGCAGCGAAGGGACTAGCGGTTACAATGAGCAGTTCTTC.

V and J are TRBV11-2 and TRBJ2-1; D possibly corresponds to TRBD1 (6 bases). Trimming removed 6 bases at V and 6 bases at J, with 18 bases between. The germline CDR1 and CDR2 sequences are SGHAT and FQNNGV. The CDR3 is made up of 15 amino acids. CDR3 coding DNA: TGTGCCAGCAGGGCGCAGGCAGGGGTCAGCAATGAGCAGTTCTTC. This gives the protein CASRAQAGVSNEQFF.

The chain combines TRBV6-6 with TRBJ2-1; no clear D gene. Germline V gives CDR1 MNHNY, CDR2 SVGAGI (reference sequence). The ends were cut back, 0 bases at V and 3 bases at J, with 9 bases in the middle. CDR3 length: 15 amino acids. The CDR3 reads CASSYSQLLYNEQFF. The CDR3 DNA reads as TGTGCCAGCAGTTACTCTCAGTTACTCTACAATGAGCAGTTCTTC.

This clonotype has a count of ten or more. This sequence joins TRBV7-2 and TRBJ2-5; 10 bases match TRBD2. In germline, CDR1 is SGHTA, CDR2 FQGNSA. V shed 4 bases and J 4 bases; nucleotides not matched to a gene: 12. The CDR3 runs to 17 residues. DNA for the CDR3: TGTGCCAGCAGCTCTAGCGCCCCTAGCGGGAGAGGAGAGACCCAGTACTTC. This encodes CASSSSAPSGRGETQYF.

This clonotype came up a few times. CDR3: CASIPPRDREGVGLNEQFF. CDR3 in DNA: TGTGCCAGCATCCCTCCCCGGGACAGGGAAGGAGTTGGGTTGAATGAGCAGTTCTTC. This chain joins TRBV25-1 and TRBJ2-1; 9 bases match TRBD1. CDR1 and CDR2 (germline): MGHDK, SYGVNS. This CDR3 has 19 residues. Trimming took 7 bases from V and 7 from J; bases not matched to a gene: 23.

The chain uses TRBV27 and TRBJ2-2; D is undetermined. The CDR3 contains 15 residues. The V end lost 6 bases, the J end lost 2 bases, and 13 bases lay between the germline ends. Germline-derived CDR1 and CDR2 are MNHEY and SMNVEV (reference sequence). DNA of the CDR3: TGTGCCAGCAGCGCATTTCGGATAAACACCGGGGAGCTGTTTTTT. Amino acid sequence: CASSAFRINTGELFF.

The table lists this clonotype with a few counts. The chain carries TRBV3-1 and TRBJ1-2; no definite D call. The germline V gene has CDR1 LGHDT and CDR2 YNNKEL (reference sequence). V was trimmed by 1 base and J by 5 bases, leaving 14 bases between them. This CDR3 is 15 amino acids long. The CDR3 loop reads CASSQGAASVYGYTF. The CDR3, as DNA: TGTGCCAGCAGCCAAGGTGCGGCGTCAGTTTATGGCTACACCTTC.

This rearrangement joins TRBV7-9 to TRBJ2-5, with TRBD1 matching 8 bases. Germline V gives CDR1 SEHNR, CDR2 FQNEAQ (reference sequence). The CDR3 has 15 residues. J lost 7 bases, V lost 0 bases, and 7 bases had no gene match. The CDR3 DNA is TGTGCCAGCAGCTTAGCCCGGACAGGGAAAGGGACCCAGTACTTC. It is translated as CASSLARTGKGTQYF.